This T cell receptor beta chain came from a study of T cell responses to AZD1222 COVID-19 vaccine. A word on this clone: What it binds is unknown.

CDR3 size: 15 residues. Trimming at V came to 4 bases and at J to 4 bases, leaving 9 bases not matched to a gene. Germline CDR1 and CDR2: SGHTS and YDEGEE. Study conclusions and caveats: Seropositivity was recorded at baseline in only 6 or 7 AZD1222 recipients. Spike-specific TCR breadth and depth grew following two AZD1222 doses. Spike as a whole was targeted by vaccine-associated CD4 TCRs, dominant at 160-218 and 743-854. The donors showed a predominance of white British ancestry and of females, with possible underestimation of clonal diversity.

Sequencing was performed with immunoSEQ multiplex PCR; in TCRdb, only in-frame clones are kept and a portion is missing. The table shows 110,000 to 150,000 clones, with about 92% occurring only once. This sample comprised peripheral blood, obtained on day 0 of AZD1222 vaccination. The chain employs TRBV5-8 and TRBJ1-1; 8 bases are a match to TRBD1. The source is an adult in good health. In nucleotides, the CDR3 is TGTGCCAGCAGCGTCCGTGACAGGGGAGGCACTGAAGCTTTCTTT. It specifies CASSVRDRGGTEAFF.